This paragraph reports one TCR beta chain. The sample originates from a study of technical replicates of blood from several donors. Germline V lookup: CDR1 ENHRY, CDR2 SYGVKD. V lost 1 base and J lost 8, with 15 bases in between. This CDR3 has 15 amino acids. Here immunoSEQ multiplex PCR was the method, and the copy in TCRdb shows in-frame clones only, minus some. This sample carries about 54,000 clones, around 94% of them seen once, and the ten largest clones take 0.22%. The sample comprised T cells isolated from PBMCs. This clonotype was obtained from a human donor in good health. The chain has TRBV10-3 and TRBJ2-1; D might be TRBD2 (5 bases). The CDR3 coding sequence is TGTGCCATCAGTGAGTTTGAGAGGGCTAGGGATGAGCAGTTCTTC. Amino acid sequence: CAISEFERARDEQFF.